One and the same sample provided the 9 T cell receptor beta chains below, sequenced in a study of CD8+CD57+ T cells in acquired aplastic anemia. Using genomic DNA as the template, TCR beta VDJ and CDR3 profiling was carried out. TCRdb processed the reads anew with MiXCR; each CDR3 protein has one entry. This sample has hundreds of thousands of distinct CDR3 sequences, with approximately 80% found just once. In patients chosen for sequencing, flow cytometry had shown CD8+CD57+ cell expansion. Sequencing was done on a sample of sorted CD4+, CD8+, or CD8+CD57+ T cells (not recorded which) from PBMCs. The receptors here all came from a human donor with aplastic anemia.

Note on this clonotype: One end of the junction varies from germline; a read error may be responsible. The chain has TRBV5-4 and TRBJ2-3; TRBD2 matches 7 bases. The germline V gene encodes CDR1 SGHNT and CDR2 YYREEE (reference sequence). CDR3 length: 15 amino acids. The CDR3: CASSFTGGYTDTQYF. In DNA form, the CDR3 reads TGCGCCAGCAGCTTTACGGGGGGTTACACAGATACGCAGTATTTT.

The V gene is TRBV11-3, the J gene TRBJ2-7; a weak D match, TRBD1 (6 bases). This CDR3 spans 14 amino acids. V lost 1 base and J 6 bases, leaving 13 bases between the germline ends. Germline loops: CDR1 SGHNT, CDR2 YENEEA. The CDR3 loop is CASSLAPTGSEQYV. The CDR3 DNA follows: TGTGCCAGCAGCTTAGCCCCGACAGGCTCCGAGCAGTACGTC.

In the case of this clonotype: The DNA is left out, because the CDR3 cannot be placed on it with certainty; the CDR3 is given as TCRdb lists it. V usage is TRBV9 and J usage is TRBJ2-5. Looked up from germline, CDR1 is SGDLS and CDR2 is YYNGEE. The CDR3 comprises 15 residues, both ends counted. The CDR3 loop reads CASGSTGNIQYFEYF.

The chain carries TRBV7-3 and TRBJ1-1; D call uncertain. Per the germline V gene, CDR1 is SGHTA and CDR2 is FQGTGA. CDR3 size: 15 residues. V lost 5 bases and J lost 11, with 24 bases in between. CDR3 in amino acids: CASSQAVMRSEEAFF. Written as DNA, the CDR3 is TGTGCCAGCAGCCAAGCGGTAATGAGATCGGAAGAGGCTTTCTTT.

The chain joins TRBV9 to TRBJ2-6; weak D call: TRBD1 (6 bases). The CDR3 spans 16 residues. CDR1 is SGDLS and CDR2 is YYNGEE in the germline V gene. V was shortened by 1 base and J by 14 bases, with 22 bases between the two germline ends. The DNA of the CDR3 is TGTGCCAGCAGCGTACTACAGGGTTGGGGCAGCCCCATCCTGACTTTC. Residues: CASSVLQGWGSPILTF.

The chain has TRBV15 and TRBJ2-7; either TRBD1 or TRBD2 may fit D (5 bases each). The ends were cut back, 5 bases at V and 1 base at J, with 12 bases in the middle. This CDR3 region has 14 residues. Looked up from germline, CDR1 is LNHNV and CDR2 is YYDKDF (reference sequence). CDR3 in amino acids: CATSGRGLSYEQYV. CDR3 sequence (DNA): TGTGCCACCAGCGGCCGGGGCCTTTCCTACGAGCAGTACGTC.

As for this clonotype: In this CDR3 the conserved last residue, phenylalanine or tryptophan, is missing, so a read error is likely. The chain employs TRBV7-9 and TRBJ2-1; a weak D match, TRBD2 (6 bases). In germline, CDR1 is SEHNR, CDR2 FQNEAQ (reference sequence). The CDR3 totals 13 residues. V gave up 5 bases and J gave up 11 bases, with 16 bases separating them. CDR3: CASSHGGLHQQFV. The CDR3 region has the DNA TGTGCCAGCAGCCATGGAGGGCTCCATCAGCAGTTCGTG.

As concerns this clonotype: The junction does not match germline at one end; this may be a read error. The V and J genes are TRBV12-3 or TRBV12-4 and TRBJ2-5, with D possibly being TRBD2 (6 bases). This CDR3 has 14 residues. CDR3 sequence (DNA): TGTGCCAGCAGCTTAACCGACCCCCGGGACTCCCACTACTTC. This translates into CASSLTDPRDSHYF.

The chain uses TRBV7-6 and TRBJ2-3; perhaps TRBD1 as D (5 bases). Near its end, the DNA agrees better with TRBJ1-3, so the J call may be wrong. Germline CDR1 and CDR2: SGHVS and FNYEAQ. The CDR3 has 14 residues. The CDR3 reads CASSSDGGADTIYF. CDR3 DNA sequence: TGTGCCAGCAGCTCGGACGGGGGTGCGGACACCATATATTTT.